This TCR beta chain was profiled in a study of blood T cell repertoires in COVID-19. Study context: The origin of the acute and convalescent COVID-19 samples was the United States, Italy and Spain.

With V trimmed by 0 bases and J by 4 bases, 7 bases remained unmatched. From germline, CDR1 is LGHDT and CDR2 YNNKEL (reference sequence). This CDR3 is 17 amino acids long. Source study methods: Estimation of nucleated cell counts relied on the amplification of reference gene primers. Profiling relied on immunoSEQ multiplex PCR, and the TCRdb table lists in-frame clones only, not all of them. That table furnishes V, J and clone size, whereas the DNA furnished D and trimming. The table shows 150,000 to 200,000 clones, with about 85% occurring only once. This TCR derives from a man between 60 and 75 years old with acute or convalescent COVID-19. The chain combines TRBV3-1 (or the pseudogene TRBV3-2) with TRBJ1-5; 9 nucleotides match TRBD1. Sequencing input: peripheral blood. The CDR3 here is CASSQDFGQGRNQPQHF. The CDR3, as DNA: TGTGCCAGCAGCCAAGATTTCGGACAGGGGAGGAATCAGCCCCAGCATTTT.